This T cell receptor (beta chain) was documented in a study of CD8 T cells in ankylosing spondylitis. From germline, CDR1 is ENHRY and CDR2 SYGVKD. The CDR3 sequence is 13 residues long. Whole-study results and caveats: A motif of under ten highly homologous TCR beta variants was seen as apparently characteristic of ankylosing spondylitis blood.

TCRdb processed the 5' RACE reads anew with MiXCR; each CDR3 protein has one entry. The sample lists about 330,000 distinct CDR3 sequences, 6.5% to 10% occurring once. This clonotype was detected ten times or more. Its target is not known. At one of its ends the junction is not consistent with the germline gene, which may arise from a read error. This clonotype originated in a male donor with ankylosing spondylitis. The genes are TRBV10-3 and TRBJ2-3; a possible D gene is TRBD2 (6 bases). Sequenced material: blood, either unsorted or a sorted T cell fraction (not recorded which). In nucleotides, the CDR3 is TGTGCCATCACTGAGCGGGTTACAGATACGCAGTATTTT. This sequence encodes CAITERVTDTQYF.